Described below is a single T cell receptor beta chain sequence and its context. Its antigen is unidentified. The record originates from a study of T cells in tumors after PD-1 blockade. Study-wide context: Excluded were patients with checkpoint blockade, immunosuppressants, or radiotherapy or other anti-cancer therapy within 4 weeks. Peripheral blood samples averaged approximately 35,000 unique clonotypes and 100,000 to 130,000 templates.

Template: tumor biopsy or peripheral blood genomic DNA, about 550-6,500 ng per sample. Whole-study results and caveats: Some novel exhausted tumor clones appeared in pre-treatment blood, suggesting peripheral recruitment.

Sequencing used immunoSEQ multiplex PCR; TCRdb keeps in-frame clones, though not all of them. The sample has 60,000 or so clones; just under 80% are singletons. Germline-derived CDR1 and CDR2 are GTSNPN and SVGIG (reference sequence). The CDR3 is 12 amino acids. V was cut by 0 bases and J by 12 bases, with 14 bases left in between. The chain joins TRBV30 to TRBJ2-5; D is perhaps TRBD1 (6 bases). The source material was PBMCs, sampled before anti-PD-1 treatment. The TCR originated in a human donor with basal cell carcinoma. This CDR3 reads CAWSVFNRGKYF. CDR3 DNA: TGTGCCTGGAGTGTTTTTAATAGGGGGAAGTACTTC.